One TCR beta chain is described in this entry. Its antigen is unidentified. The source of the sample is a study of graft-versus-host responses after intestinal transplantation. Whole-study findings and limits: When patients had graft-donor T cell macrochimerism, their allografts held high graft-versus-host to host-versus-graft clonal ratios. GvH clones appeared in recipient marrow, some first in ileum or blood.

Profiling relied on immunoSEQ multiplex PCR, and the TCRdb table lists in-frame clones only, not all of them. The sample consists of 95,000 to 110,000 clones, 90% to 95% of them appearing once. Germline CDR1 is SSHAT and CDR2 is FNYEAQ (reference sequence). Losses at the gene ends were 4 bases for V and 6 bases for J; bases not matched to a gene: 3. The CDR3 consists of 14 residues. The chain carries TRBV7-7 and TRBJ2-2; 9 nucleotides line up with TRBD1. This TCR came from a human donor who received an intestinal transplant. Material: unstimulated CD8+ T cells sorted from spleen or lymph node cells, obtained before intestinal transplant. In DNA, the CDR3 is TGTGCCAGCAGCTGGGACAGGGCTGCCGGGGAGCTGTTTTTT. Translating it yields CASSWDRAAGELFF.